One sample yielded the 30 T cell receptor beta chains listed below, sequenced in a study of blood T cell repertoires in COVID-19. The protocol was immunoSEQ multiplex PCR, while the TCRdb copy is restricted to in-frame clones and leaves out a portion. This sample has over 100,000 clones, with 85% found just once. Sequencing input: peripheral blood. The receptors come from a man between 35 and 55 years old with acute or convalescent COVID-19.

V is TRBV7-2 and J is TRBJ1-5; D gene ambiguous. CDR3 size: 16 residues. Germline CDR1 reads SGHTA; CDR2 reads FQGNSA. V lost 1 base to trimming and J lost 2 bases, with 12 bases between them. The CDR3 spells CASSLGGGQGNQPQHF. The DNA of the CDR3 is TGTGCCAGCAGCTTAGGGGGAGGTCAAGGCAATCAGCCCCAGCATTTT.

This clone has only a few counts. The CDR3 region is CASSLVTLAGRAGELFF. The CDR3 DNA reads TGTGCCAGCAGCTTAGTCACCCTAGCGGGTAGGGCCGGGGAGCTGTTTTTT. V and J are TRBV7-2 and TRBJ2-2; 8 positions match TRBD2. CDR3 length: 17 amino acids. CDR1 is SGHTA and CDR2 is FQGNSA in the germline V gene. J was trimmed by 6 bases and V by 1 base; bases with no gene match: 10.

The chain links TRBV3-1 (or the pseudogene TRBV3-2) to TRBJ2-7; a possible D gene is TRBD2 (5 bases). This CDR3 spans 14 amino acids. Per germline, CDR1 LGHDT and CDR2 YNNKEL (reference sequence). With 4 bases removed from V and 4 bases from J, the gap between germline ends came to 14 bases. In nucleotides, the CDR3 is TGTGCCAGCAGCCTAGCAGTCGGGGAATACGAGCAGTACTTC. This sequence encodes CASSLAVGEYEQYF.

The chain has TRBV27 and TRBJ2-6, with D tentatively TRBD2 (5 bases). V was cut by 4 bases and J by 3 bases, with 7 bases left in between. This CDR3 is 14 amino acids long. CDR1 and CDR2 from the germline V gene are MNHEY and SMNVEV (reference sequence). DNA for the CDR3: TGTGCCAGCAGTTCCGGGGTTGGGGCCAACGTCCTGACTTTC. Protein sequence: CASSSGVGANVLTF.

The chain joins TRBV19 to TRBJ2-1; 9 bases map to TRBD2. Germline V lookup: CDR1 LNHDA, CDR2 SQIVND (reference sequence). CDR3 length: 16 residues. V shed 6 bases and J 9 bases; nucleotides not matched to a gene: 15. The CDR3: CASRRGLASRGGEQFF. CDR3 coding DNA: TGTGCCAGTAGAAGAGGACTAGCGAGCCGAGGGGGTGAGCAGTTCTTC.

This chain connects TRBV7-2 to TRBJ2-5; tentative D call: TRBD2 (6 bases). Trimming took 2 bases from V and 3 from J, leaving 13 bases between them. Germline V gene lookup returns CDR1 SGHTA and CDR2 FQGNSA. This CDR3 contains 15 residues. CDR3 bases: TGTGCCAGCAGCTTACGACTAGTTGGGAAAGAGACCCAGTACTTC. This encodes CASSLRLVGKETQYF.

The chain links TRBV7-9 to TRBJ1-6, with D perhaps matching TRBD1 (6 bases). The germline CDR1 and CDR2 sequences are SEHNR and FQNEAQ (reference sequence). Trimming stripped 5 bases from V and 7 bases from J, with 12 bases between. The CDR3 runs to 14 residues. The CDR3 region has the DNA TGTGCCAGCAGCCCGGGACAAGGGAATTCACCCCTCCACTTT. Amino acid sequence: CASSPGQGNSPLHF.

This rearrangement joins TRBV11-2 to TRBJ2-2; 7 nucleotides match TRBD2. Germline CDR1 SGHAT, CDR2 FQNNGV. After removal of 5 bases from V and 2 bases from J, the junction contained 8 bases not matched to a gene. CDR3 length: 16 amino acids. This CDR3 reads CASSPSAGVNTGELFF. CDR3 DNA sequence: TGTGCCAGCAGCCCTAGTGCGGGGGTCAACACCGGGGAGCTGTTTTTT.

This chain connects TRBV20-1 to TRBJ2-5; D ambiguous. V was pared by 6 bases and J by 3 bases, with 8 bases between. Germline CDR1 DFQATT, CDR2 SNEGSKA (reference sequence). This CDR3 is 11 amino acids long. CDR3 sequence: CSAVLKETQYF. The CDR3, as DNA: TGCAGTGCCGTTTTAAAAGAGACCCAGTACTTC.

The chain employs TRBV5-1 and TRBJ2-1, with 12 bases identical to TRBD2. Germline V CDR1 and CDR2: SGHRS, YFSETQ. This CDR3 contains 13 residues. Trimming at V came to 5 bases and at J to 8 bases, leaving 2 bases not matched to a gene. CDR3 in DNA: TGCGCCAGCAGTGGACTAGCGGGATATGAGCAGTTCTTC. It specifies CASSGLAGYEQFF.

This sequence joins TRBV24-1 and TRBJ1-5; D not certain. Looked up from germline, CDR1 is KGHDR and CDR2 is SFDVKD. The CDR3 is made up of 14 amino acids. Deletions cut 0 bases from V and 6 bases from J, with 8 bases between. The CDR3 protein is CATSDLQQIQPQHF. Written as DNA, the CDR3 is TGTGCCACCAGTGATTTGCAACAGATTCAGCCCCAGCATTTT.

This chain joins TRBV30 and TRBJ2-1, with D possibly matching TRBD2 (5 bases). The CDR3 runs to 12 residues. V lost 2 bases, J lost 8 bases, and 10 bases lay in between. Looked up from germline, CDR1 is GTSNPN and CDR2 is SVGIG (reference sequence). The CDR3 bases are TGTGCCTGGAGTCGGGGTCGGCATGAGCAGTTCTTC. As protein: CAWSRGRHEQFF.

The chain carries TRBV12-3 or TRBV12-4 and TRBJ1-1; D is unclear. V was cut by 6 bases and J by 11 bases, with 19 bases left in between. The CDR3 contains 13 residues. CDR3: CASSDSNGPRAFF. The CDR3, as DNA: TGTGCCAGCAGCGACTCGAACGGCCCTCGGGCTTTCTTT.

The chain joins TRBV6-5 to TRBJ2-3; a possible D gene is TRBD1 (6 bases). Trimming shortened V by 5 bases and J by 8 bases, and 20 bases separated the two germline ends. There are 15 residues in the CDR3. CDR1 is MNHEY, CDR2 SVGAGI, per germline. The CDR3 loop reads CASSQYGTPGRTQYF. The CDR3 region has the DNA TGTGCCAGCAGTCAATACGGGACACCCGGACGTACGCAGTATTTT.

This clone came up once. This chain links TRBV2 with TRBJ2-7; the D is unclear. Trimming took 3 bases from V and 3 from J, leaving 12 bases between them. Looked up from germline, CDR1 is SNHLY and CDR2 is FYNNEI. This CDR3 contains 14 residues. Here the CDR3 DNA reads TGTGCCAGCAGTGATTACACGACTGACTACGAGCAGTACTTC. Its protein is CASSDYTTDYEQYF.

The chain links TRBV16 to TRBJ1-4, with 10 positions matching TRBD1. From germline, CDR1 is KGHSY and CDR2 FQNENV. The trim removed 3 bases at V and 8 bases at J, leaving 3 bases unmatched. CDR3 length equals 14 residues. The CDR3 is CASSQTGQGEKLFF. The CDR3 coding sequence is TGTGCCAGCAGCCAGACGGGACAGGGGGAAAAACTGTTTTTT.

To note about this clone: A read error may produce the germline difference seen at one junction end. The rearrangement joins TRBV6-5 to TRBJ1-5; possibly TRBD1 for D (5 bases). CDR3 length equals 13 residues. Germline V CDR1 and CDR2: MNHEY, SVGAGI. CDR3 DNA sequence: TGTGCCAGCAGTTACTCGAGAGATGGGACTAAAAATTTT. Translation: CASSYSRDGTKNF.

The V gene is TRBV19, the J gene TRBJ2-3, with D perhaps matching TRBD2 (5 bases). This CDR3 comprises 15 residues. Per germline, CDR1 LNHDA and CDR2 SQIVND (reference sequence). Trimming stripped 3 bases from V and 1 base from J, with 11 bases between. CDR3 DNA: TGTGCCAGTAGTATGGCCCTCGGGGGCACAGATACGCAGTATTTT. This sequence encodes CASSMALGGTDTQYF.

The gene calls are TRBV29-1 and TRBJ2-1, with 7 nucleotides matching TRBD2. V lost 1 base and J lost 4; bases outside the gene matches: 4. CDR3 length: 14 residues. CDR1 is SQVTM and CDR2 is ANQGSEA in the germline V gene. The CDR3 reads CSVEVASGYNEQFF. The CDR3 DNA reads TGCAGCGTTGAAGTGGCTAGCGGATACAATGAGCAGTTCTTC.

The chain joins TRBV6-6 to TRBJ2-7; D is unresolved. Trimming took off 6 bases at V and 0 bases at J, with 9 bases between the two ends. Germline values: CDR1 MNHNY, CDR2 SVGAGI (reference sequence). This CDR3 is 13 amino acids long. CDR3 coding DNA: TGTGCCAGCAGCTATATCCCCTCCTACGAGCAGTACTTC. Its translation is CASSYIPSYEQYF.

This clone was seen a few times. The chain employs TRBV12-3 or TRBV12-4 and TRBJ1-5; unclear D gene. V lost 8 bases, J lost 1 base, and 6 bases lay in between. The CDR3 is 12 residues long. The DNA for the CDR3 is TGTGCCAGCGGAGAGAGCAATCAGCCCCAGCATTTT. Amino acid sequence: CASGESNQPQHF.

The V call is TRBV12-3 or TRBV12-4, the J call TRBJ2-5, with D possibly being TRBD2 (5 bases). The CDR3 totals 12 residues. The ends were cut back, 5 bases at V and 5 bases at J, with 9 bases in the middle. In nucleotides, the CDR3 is TGTGCCAGCAGTCGCGGGTGGGAGACCCAGTACTTC. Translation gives CASSRGWETQYF.

CDR3 DNA: TGTGCCAGCAGCAGCCCAGGAGGCAGCTCCTACAATGAGCAGTTCTTC. Translated: CASSSPGGSSYNEQFF. V is TRBV9 and J is TRBJ2-1; D is possibly TRBD2 (5 bases). CDR1 is SGDLS, CDR2 YYNGEE, per germline. The V end lost 4 bases, the J end lost 0 bases, and 14 bases lay between the germline ends. This CDR3 contains 16 residues.

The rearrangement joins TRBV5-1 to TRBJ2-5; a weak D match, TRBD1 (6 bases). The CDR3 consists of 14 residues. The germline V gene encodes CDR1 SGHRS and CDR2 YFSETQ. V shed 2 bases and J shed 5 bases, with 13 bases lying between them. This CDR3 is CASSLRDRTETQYF. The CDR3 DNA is TGCGCCAGCAGCTTACGAGACAGGACGGAGACCCAGTACTTC.

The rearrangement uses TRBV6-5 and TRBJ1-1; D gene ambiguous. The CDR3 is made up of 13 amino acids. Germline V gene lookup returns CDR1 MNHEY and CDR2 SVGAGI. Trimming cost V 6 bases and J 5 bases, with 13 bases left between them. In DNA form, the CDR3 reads TGTGCCAGCAGCTTTAATTCGGGGACTGAAGCTTTCTTT. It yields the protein CASSFNSGTEAFF.

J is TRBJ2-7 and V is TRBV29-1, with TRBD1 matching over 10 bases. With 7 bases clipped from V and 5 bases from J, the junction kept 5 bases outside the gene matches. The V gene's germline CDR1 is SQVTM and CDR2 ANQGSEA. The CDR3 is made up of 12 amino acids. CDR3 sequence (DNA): TGCAGCGGCGGGACAGGGGTGCACGAGCAGTACTTC. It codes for CSGGTGVHEQYF.

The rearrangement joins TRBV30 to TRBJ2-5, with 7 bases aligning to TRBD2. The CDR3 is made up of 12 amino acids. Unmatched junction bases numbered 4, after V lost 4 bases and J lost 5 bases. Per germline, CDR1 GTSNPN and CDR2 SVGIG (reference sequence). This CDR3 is CAWNFGGETQYF. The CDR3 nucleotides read TGTGCCTGGAACTTCGGGGGGGAGACCCAGTACTTC.

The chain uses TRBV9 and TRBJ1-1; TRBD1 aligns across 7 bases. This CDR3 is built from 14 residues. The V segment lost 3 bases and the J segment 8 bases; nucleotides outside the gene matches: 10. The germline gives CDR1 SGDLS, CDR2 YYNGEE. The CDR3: CASSGGGTATEAFF. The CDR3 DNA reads TGTGCCAGCAGCGGGGGCGGGACAGCTACCGAAGCTTTCTTT.

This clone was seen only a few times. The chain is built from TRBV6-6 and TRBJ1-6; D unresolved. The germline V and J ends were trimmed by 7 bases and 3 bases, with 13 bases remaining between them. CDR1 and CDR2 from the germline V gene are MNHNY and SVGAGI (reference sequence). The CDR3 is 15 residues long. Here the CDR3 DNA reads TGTGCCAGCATGGGAGACACTCACTATAATTCACCCCTCCACTTT. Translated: CASMGDTHYNSPLHF.

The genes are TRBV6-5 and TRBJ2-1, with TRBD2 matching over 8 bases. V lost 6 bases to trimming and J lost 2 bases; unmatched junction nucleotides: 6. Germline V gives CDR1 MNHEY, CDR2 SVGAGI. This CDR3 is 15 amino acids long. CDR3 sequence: CASSFSGSAYNEQFF. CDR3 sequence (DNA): TGTGCCAGCAGCTTCAGCGGGAGTGCCTACAATGAGCAGTTCTTC.